This T cell receptor beta chain derives from a study of shared clonotypes between healthy human individuals. TCRdb keeps only in-frame clones here, not all; method: immunoSEQ multiplex PCR. The table lists under 150,000 clones, around two thirds of them singletons. V shed 3 bases and J shed 1 base, with 12 bases lying between them. CDR1 SGHDN and CDR2 FVKESK come from the germline V gene. The CDR3 has 15 amino acids. This receptor was obtained from a woman aged 25 to 39 in good health. V usage is TRBV14 and J usage is TRBJ1-1; no reliable D call. Material: memory CD8+ T cells sorted from blood. Noted subset: CD45RO+ cells pooled with CCR7-negative TemRA cells. The CDR3 protein is CASSHKTWTNTEAFF. CDR3 sequence (DNA): TGTGCCAGCAGCCACAAGACGTGGACGAACACTGAAGCTTTCTTT.